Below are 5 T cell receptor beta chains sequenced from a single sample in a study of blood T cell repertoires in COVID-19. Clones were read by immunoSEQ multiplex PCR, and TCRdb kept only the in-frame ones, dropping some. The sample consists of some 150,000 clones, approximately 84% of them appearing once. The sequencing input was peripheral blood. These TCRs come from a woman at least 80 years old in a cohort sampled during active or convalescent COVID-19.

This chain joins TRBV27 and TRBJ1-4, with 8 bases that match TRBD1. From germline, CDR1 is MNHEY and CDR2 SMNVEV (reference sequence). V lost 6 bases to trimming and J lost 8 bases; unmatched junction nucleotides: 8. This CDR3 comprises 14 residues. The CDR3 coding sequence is TGTGCCAGCAGAGGGCAGGGGGCCTGGGAAAAACTGTTTTTT. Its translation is CASRGQGAWEKLFF.

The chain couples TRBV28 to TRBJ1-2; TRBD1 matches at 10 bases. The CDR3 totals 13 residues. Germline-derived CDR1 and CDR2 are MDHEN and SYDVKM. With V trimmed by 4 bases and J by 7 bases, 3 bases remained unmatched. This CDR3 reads CASSWRDRGGYTF. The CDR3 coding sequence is TGTGCCAGCAGTTGGAGGGACAGGGGTGGCTACACCTTC.

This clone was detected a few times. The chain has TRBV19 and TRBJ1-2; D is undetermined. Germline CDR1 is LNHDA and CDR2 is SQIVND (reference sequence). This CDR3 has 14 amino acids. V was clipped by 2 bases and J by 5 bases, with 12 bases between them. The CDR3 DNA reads TGTGCCAGTAGTATAAAAGACACCGCGTATGGCTACACCTTC. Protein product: CASSIKDTAYGYTF.

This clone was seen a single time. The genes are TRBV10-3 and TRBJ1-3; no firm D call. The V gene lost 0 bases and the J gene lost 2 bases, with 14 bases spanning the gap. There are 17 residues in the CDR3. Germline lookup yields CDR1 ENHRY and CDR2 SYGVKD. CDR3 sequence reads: CAISESAGRGAGNTIYF. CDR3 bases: TGTGCCATCAGTGAGTCAGCGGGTCGGGGTGCTGGAAACACCATATATTTT.

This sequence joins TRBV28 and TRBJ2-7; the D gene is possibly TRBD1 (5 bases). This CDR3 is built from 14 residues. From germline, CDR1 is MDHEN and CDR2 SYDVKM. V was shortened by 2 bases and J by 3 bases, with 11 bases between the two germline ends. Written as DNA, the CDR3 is TGTGCCAGCAGTTTAGGTAGGGGCCTCTACGAGCAGTACGTC. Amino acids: CASSLGRGLYEQYV.